This TCR beta chain was profiled in a study of cytomegalovirus exposure and HLA in healthy donors. Notes on the study in general: Equally common other TCR beta chains were less clonally expanded than HLA-associated ones, a later analysis found. Later on, an analysis found that several of the most significant clusters appeared to be linked to common viral pathogens, which included parvovirus B19.

Remarks on this clone: Its antigen is unidentified.

Unmatched junction bases numbered 7, after V lost 2 bases and J lost 8 bases. CDR3 length: 13 residues. CDR1 GTSNPN and CDR2 SVGIG come from the germline V gene (reference sequence). Healthy bone marrow donors made up the donors. 60 Vbeta and 13 Jbeta primers were used in PCR. Generated by immunoSEQ multiplex PCR, the TCRdb table keeps only in-frame clones and is missing some. The table gives roughly 100,000 clones; the top ten clones make up just over 15% of it. The V gene is TRBV30, the J gene TRBJ2-7; 9 bases match TRBD1. Input material: PBMCs. The clonotype comes from a man aged 50 to 60 in good health and CMV-seropositive. CDR3 coding DNA: TGTGCCTGGAGTACCGGGACAGGGTCTCAGCAGTACGTC. Translating gives CAWSTGTGSQQYV.